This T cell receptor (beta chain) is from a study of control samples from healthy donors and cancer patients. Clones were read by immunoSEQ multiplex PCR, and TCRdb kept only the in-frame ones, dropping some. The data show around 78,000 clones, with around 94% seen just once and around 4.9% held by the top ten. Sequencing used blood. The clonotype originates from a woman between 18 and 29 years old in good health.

This CDR3 is CASSLGYGGYTF. CDR3 coding DNA: TGTGCCAGCAGTCTGGGGTACGGGGGCTACACCTTC. The rearrangement uses TRBV28 and TRBJ1-2; no clear D gene. The CDR3 runs 12 residues. The germline V and J ends were trimmed by 5 bases and 8 bases, with 12 bases remaining between them. CDR1 is MDHEN, CDR2 SYDVKM, per germline.